A single sample is the source of the 3 T cell receptor beta chains below, sequenced in a study of cytomegalovirus exposure and HLA in healthy donors. TCRdb keeps only in-frame clones here, not all; method: immunoSEQ multiplex PCR. The sample includes about 150,000 clones, 94% of them seen just once. Sequencing was carried out using PBMCs. The receptor source for this set is a man aged 18 to 29 in good health and CMV-seropositive.

The J gene is TRBJ2-7, the V gene TRBV11-2; 8 nucleotides align to TRBD2. V dropped 4 bases and J dropped 4; count of bases not matched to a gene: 18. The germline V gene has CDR1 SGHAT and CDR2 FQNNGV. The CDR3 extends over 18 amino acids. The CDR3 coding sequence is TGTGCCAGCAGCTCATCCCGGGGGGGACTATCACTCTTATACGAGCAGTACTTC. Amino acids: CASSSSRGGLSLLYEQYF.

The chain combines TRBV4-1 with TRBJ1-5; D gene uncertain. The CDR3 runs to 15 residues. The V end was cut by 0 bases, the J end by 7 bases, with 13 bases between. Germline-derived CDR1 and CDR2 are MGHRA and YSYEKL. CDR3 region: CASSQDSRGRQPQHF. The CDR3 DNA is TGCGCCAGCAGCCAAGACTCCCGGGGTAGACAGCCCCAGCATTTT.

The rearrangement links TRBV30 to TRBJ1-1; 7 bases fit TRBD1. Trimming took 0 bases from V and 4 from J; bases not matched to a gene: 11. This CDR3 region has 16 residues. Germline V gives CDR1 GTSNPN, CDR2 SVGIG (reference sequence). CDR3 DNA sequence: TGTGCCTGGAGTGTACTTGCAGGGGGTGGGGGCACTGAAGCTTTCTTT. Translating it yields CAWSVLAGGGGTEAFF.